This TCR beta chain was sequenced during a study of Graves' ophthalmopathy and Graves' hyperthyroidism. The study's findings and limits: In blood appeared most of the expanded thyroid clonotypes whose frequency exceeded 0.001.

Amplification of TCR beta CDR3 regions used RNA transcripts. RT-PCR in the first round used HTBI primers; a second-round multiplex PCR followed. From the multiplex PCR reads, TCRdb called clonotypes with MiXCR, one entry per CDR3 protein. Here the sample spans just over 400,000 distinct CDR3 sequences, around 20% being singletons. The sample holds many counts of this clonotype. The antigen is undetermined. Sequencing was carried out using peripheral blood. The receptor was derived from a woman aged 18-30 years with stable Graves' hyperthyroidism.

The CDR3 nucleotides are TGTGCCAGCAGTTCCGGGGGACTAACCAAAAACATTCAGTACTTC. Translated, it gives CASSSGGLTKNIQYF. The chain joins TRBV12-3 or TRBV12-4 to TRBJ2-4; 7 positions agree with TRBD2. The length of the CDR3 is 15 residues. After removal of 4 bases from V and 2 bases from J, the junction contained 5 bases not matched to a gene.